A single sample gave rise to the 25 T cell receptor beta chains below, sequenced in a study of T cell changes during pregnancy in multiple sclerosis. Sequencing used immunoSEQ multiplex PCR; TCRdb keeps in-frame clones, though not all of them. The table lists approximately 52,000 clones, 92% of them singletons. Sequencing used CD4+ T cells from peripheral blood mononuclear cells, obtained in the third trimester of pregnancy. Receptors were obtained from a female donor with multiple sclerosis, enrolled in a pregnancy study.

The V call is TRBV7-9, the J call TRBJ2-5, with no clear D. V was pared by 5 bases and J by 5 bases, with 9 bases between. The CDR3 runs to 12 residues. CDR1 SEHNR and CDR2 FQNEAQ come from the germline V gene (reference sequence). CDR3 sequence reads: CASSPSSETQYF. DNA for the CDR3: TGTGCCAGCAGCCCCTCGTCGGAGACCCAGTACTTC. Based on the CDR3 plus reference TRBV7-9 and TRBJ2-5, the full variable domain is DTGVSQNPRHKITKRGQNVTFRCDPISEHNRLYWYRQTLGQGPEFLTYFQNEAQLEKSRLLSDRFSAERPKGSFSTLEIQRTEQGDSAMYLCASSPSSETQYFGPGTRLLVL.

J is TRBJ2-1 and V is TRBV25-1; 7 nucleotides align to TRBD2. CDR3 length: 15 residues. Germline values: CDR1 MGHDK, CDR2 SYGVNS. J was trimmed by 8 bases and V by 5 bases; bases with no gene match: 12. This CDR3 reads CASSSAGFRGDEQFF. The CDR3 DNA follows: TGTGCCAGCAGTTCAGCGGGATTCCGGGGCGATGAGCAGTTCTTC. Filled out from reference TRBV25-1 and TRBJ2-1, the complete variable domain reads EADIYQTPRYLVIGTGKKITLECSQTMGHDKMYWYQQDPGMELHLIHYSYGVNSTEKGDLSSESTVSRIRTEHFPLTLESARPSHTSQYLCASSSAGFRGDEQFFGPGTRLTVL.

This clone came up a few times. This sequence joins TRBV28 and TRBJ1-2; 8 positions match TRBD1. This CDR3 has 14 amino acids. The V gene's germline CDR1 is MDHEN and CDR2 SYDVKM. Trimming took 6 bases from V and 2 from J; bases not matched to a gene: 5. The CDR3 nucleotides read TGTGCCAGCAGGCAGGGGGCTAAGAACTATGGCTACACCTTC. This sequence encodes CASRQGAKNYGYTF.

This sequence joins TRBV7-9 and TRBJ1-4, with D hard to call. The germline V gene encodes CDR1 SEHNR and CDR2 FQNEAQ (reference sequence). Between the trimmed V and J ends, which lost 0 bases and 4 bases, there was a span of 3 bases. The CDR3 covers 13 residues. Here the CDR3 DNA reads TGTGCCAGCAGCTTAGCTAATAATGAAAAACTGTTTTTT. Translation: CASSLANNEKLFF.

This clone was detected only a few times. The V gene is TRBV6-1, the J gene TRBJ2-7, with D uncertain. V lost 5 bases and J 5 bases, leaving 10 bases between the germline ends. The CDR3 has 12 residues. The germline V gene encodes CDR1 MNHNS and CDR2 SASEGT. The CDR3 protein is CASSNQIHEQYF. In DNA form, the CDR3 reads TGTGCCAGCAGTAATCAGATCCACGAGCAGTACTTC.

The genes are TRBV6-1 and TRBJ2-1; 8 nucleotides agree with TRBD2. This CDR3 is 15 amino acids long. Germline values: CDR1 MNHNS, CDR2 SASEGT. V shed 1 base, J shed 6 bases, and the junction held 5 bases outside the gene matches. Here the CDR3 DNA reads TGTGCCAGCAGTGAAGGGCTAGCGGGTTCCAATGAGCAGTTCTTC. This sequence encodes CASSEGLAGSNEQFF.

The J gene is TRBJ2-6, the V gene TRBV5-1; D is unclear. This CDR3 region has 15 residues. V was pared by 3 bases and J by 0 bases, with 7 bases between. In germline, CDR1 is SGHRS, CDR2 YFSETQ. In nucleotides, the CDR3 is TGCGCCAGCAGCTCTGGGCTCTCTGGGGCCAACGTCCTGACTTTC. This codes for CASSSGLSGANVLTF.

The J gene is TRBJ2-7, the V gene TRBV2; D remains unclear. The V gene lost 1 base and the J gene lost 2 bases, with 3 bases spanning the gap. The CDR3 has 12 amino acids. The germline CDR1 and CDR2 sequences are SNHLY and FYNNEI. CDR3 protein: CASSEVTYEQYF. CDR3 DNA: TGTGCCAGCAGTGAAGTCACCTACGAGCAGTACTTC.

The chain links TRBV28 to TRBJ1-1; 9 bases match TRBD1. There are 14 residues in the CDR3. J was trimmed by 4 bases and V by 4 bases; bases with no gene match: 4. Germline V gene sequence: CDR1 MDHEN, CDR2 SYDVKM. CDR3 region: CASSSRDRVTEAFF. In nucleotides, the CDR3 is TGTGCCAGCAGTTCGCGGGACAGGGTCACTGAAGCTTTCTTT.

V and J are TRBV18 and TRBJ1-1; possible D gene TRBD1, 5 bases. Germline V gene data show CDR1 as KGHSH and CDR2 as LQKENI. V lost 3 bases to trimming and J lost 2 bases, with 13 bases between them. The CDR3 loop spans 15 amino acids. The CDR3 DNA is TGTGCCAGCTCACCTCAGGGTCAGACTAACACTGAAGCTTTCTTT. Protein: CASSPQGQTNTEAFF. The full variable domain, completed using reference TRBV18 and TRBJ1-1, is NAGVMQNPRHLVRRRGQEARLRCSPMKGHSHVYWYRQLPEEGLKFMVYLQKENIIDESGMPKERFSAEFPKEGPSILRIQQVVRGDSAAYFCASSPQGQTNTEAFFGQGTRLTVV.

V and J are TRBV7-8 and TRBJ2-7; no definite D call. The CDR3 totals 13 residues. V was trimmed by 4 bases and J by 3 bases, leaving 10 bases between them. Germline CDR1 and CDR2: SGHVS and FQNEAQ. The chain's CDR3 is CASSSYAVYEQYF. CDR3 coding DNA: TGTGCCAGCAGCTCGTACGCGGTCTACGAGCAGTACTTC.

The gene calls are TRBV19 and TRBJ2-2; tentatively, D is TRBD2 (5 bases). The germline gives CDR1 LNHDA, CDR2 SQIVND (reference sequence). The CDR3 length is 13 residues. V lost 4 bases and J 7 bases, leaving 10 bases between the germline ends. The CDR3 sequence: CASSRGVGGELFF. The CDR3, as DNA: TGTGCCAGTAGTAGGGGAGTTGGCGGGGAGCTGTTTTTT. Full variable domain (outside the CDR3, taken from reference TRBV19 and TRBJ2-2): DGGITQSPKYLFRKEGQNVTLSCEQNLNHDAMYWYRQDPGQGLRLIYYSQIVNDFQKGDIAEGYSVSREKKESFPLTVTSAQKNPTAFYLCASSRGVGGELFFGEGSRLTVL.

The chain uses TRBV28 and TRBJ1-1; the D is unclear. The CDR3 consists of 15 residues. The V gene's germline CDR1 is MDHEN and CDR2 SYDVKM. The V end lost 4 bases, the J end lost 1 base, and 13 bases lay between the germline ends. The DNA for the CDR3 is TGTGCCAGCAGTTCCCGGGGTGAGTCGAACACTGAAGCTTTCTTT. Amino acids: CASSSRGESNTEAFF.

V is TRBV11-2 and J is TRBJ1-3; a weak D match, TRBD1 (6 bases). Between the trimmed V and J ends, which lost 4 bases and 0 bases, there was a span of 19 bases. The CDR3 spans 18 residues. Per the germline V gene, CDR1 is SGHAT and CDR2 is FQNNGV. CDR3 protein: CASSSPQTQGFSGNTIYF. CDR3 nucleotide sequence: TGTGCCAGCAGCTCGCCCCAAACACAGGGTTTCTCTGGAAACACCATATATTTT.

The V and J genes are TRBV28 and TRBJ1-1, with 8 bases identical to TRBD1. Germline values: CDR1 MDHEN, CDR2 SYDVKM. The CDR3 contains 14 residues. V gave up 5 bases and J gave up 6 bases; unmatched junction bases: 8. The CDR3, as DNA: TGTGCCAGCAGTCTAAGGACAGGGCGGGCTGAAGCTTTCTTT. Its protein product is CASSLRTGRAEAFF.

The table lists this clone with a few counts. This sequence joins TRBV19 and TRBJ1-2; 7 positions match TRBD1. V was pared by 7 bases and J by 2 bases, with 10 bases of the junction left unmatched. The CDR3 consists of 15 residues. CDR1 is LNHDA, CDR2 SQIVND, per germline (reference sequence). CDR3 coding DNA: TGTGCCAGTAAGGACAGGCCAACCTTAAACTATGGCTACACCTTC. Amino acid sequence: CASKDRPTLNYGYTF.

V usage is TRBV28 and J usage is TRBJ2-7, with TRBD2 identical over 7 bases. This CDR3 has 14 residues. Unmatched junction bases numbered 7, after V lost 6 bases and J lost 2 bases. Germline lookup yields CDR1 MDHEN and CDR2 SYDVKM. The CDR3: CASSPSGTTYEQYF. The CDR3 DNA reads TGTGCCAGCAGCCCTAGCGGTACCACCTACGAGCAGTACTTC.

This clone was seen just once. CDR3 bases: TGTGCCAGCAGCTTCCAGCGGGGGGCTAACCAAGAGACCCAGTACTTC. This encodes CASSFQRGANQETQYF. This chain uses TRBV5-4 with TRBJ2-5; 9 bases match TRBD2. The germline V gene encodes CDR1 SGHNT and CDR2 YYREEE (reference sequence). J was trimmed by 0 bases and V by 2 bases; bases with no gene match: 5. CDR3 size: 16 residues. The entire variable domain, with the rest obtained from reference TRBV5-4 and TRBJ2-5, is as follows: ETGVTQSPTHLIKTRGQQVTLRCSSQSGHNTVSWYQQALGQGPQFIFQYYREEENGRGNFPPRFSGLQFPNYSSELNVNALELDDSALYLCASSFQRGANQETQYFGPGTRLLVL.

There are a few counts of this clone. V and J are TRBV19 and TRBJ1-1, with TRBD1 identical over 9 bases. V shed 6 bases and J 0 bases; nucleotides not matched to a gene: 8. This CDR3 spans 16 amino acids. Germline lookup yields CDR1 LNHDA and CDR2 SQIVND (reference sequence). The CDR3 bases are TGTGCCAGTAGCCCTCCTGACAGGGGGATGAACACTGAAGCTTTCTTT. Its protein product is CASSPPDRGMNTEAFF. The full variable domain, with the rest looked up from reference TRBV19 and TRBJ1-1, is DGGITQSPKYLFRKEGQNVTLSCEQNLNHDAMYWYRQDPGQGLRLIYYSQIVNDFQKGDIAEGYSVSREKKESFPLTVTSAQKNPTAFYLCASSPPDRGMNTEAFFGQGTRLTVV.

The V and J genes are TRBV19 and TRBJ2-1, with 9 nucleotides matching TRBD1. From germline, CDR1 is LNHDA and CDR2 SQIVND (reference sequence). The CDR3 has 15 residues. The trim removed 4 bases at V and 7 bases at J, leaving 8 bases unmatched. The CDR3 is CASSTGDRDWNEQFF. The CDR3 DNA reads TGTGCCAGTAGTACCGGGGACAGGGATTGGAATGAGCAGTTCTTC.

Only one count was recorded for this clone. The chain has TRBV7-8 and TRBJ1-5; the D is unclear. Germline lookup yields CDR1 SGHVS and CDR2 FQNEAQ. Trimming removed 1 base at V and 0 bases at J, with 7 bases between. This CDR3 region has 15 residues. The DNA of the CDR3 is TGTGCCAGCAGCTTAGGGCCATTTAGCAATCAGCCCCAGCATTTT. Translating gives CASSLGPFSNQPQHF.

A remark on this clone: Other nucleotide sequences from this sample produce the same CDR3. The J gene is TRBJ2-3, the V gene TRBV5-6; D perhaps matches TRBD2 (6 bases). CDR1 SGHDT and CDR2 YYEEEE come from the germline V gene. The CDR3 runs to 16 residues. V shed 0 bases and J shed 5 bases, with 16 bases lying between them. The CDR3 here is CASSLGDGGVRDTQYF. The CDR3 DNA reads as TGTGCCAGCAGCTTGGGGGATGGCGGGGTCAGAGATACGCAGTATTTT.

The chain has TRBV19 and TRBJ2-5; D not certain. V lost 5 bases and J 1 base, leaving 8 bases between the germline ends. CDR1 LNHDA and CDR2 SQIVND come from the germline V gene (reference sequence). The CDR3 is made up of 13 amino acids. In nucleotides, the CDR3 is TGTGCCAGTAGTGTGAGAGCCCAAGAGACCCAGTACTTC. Translated: CASSVRAQETQYF.

The chain combines TRBV7-3 with TRBJ1-3; D possibly corresponds to TRBD1 (6 bases). With 1 base removed from V and 0 bases from J, the gap between germline ends came to 13 bases. CDR1 is SGHTA and CDR2 is FQGTGA in the germline V gene. This CDR3 has 17 residues. CDR3 coding DNA: TGTGCCAGCAGCTTAAATCCGGGACAAAGCTCTGGAAACACCATATATTTT. It specifies CASSLNPGQSSGNTIYF.

The J gene is TRBJ1-2, the V gene TRBV9; weak D call: TRBD1 (6 bases). Between the trimmed V and J ends, which lost 4 bases and 8 bases, there was a span of 21 bases. Germline CDR1 SGDLS, CDR2 YYNGEE. The CDR3 runs to 15 residues. Written as DNA, the CDR3 is TGTGCCAGCAGCCCAAATAGCCGCGCAGGGGTAGGCTACACCTTC. Translating gives CASSPNSRAGVGYTF.